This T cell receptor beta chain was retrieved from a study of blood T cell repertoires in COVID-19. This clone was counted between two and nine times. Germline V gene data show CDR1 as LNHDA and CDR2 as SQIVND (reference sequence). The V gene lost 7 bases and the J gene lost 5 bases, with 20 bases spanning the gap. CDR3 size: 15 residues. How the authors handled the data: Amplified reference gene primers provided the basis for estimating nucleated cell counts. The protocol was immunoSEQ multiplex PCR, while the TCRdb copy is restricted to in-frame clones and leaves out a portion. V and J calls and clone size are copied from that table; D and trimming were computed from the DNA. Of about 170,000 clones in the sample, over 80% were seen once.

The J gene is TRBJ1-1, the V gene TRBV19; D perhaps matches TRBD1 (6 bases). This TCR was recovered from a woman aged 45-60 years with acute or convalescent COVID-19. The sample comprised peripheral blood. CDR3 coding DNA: TGTGCCAGTACCTCGCCCACAGGGAGCCGAACTGAAGCTTTCTTT. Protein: CASTSPTGSRTEAFF.